These 6 T cell receptor beta chains were sequenced from one sample in a study of tumor-infiltrating lymphocytes in primary liver carcinoma. From about 0.5 ug of total RNA, TCR beta-specific cDNA was reverse-transcribed using a constant-region primer. Libraries covering TCR beta were generated through three nested multiplex PCR rounds (using a slightly modified ARM-PCR). For 10 cycles apiece, the opening two PCR rounds ran with TRBV1-TRBV30 forward primers and a C-beta reverse primer. TCRdb reprocessed the multiplex PCR reads with MiXCR, giving one entry per CDR3 protein. The sample carries fewer than 85,000 distinct CDR3 sequences, 69% recorded once. Joint extraction of RNA and DNA used roughly 18-34 mg of bulk tissue that was unsorted. The sequenced material came from tumor-adjacent normal liver tissue. The receptor set was obtained from a man between 35 and 55 years old with primary liver carcinoma and hepatitis B virus infection.

For this clonotype: The CDR3 does not close with the conserved phenylalanine or tryptophan, likely indicating a read error. This chain uses TRBV12-3 or TRBV12-4 with TRBJ2-3, with 10 bases aligning to TRBD2. This CDR3 comprises 15 residues. The CDR3 loop is CTSRTGLAMTDTQYS. In nucleotides, the CDR3 is TGTACCAGCAGGACGGGACTAGCGATGACAGATACGCAGTATTCT.

The J gene is TRBJ2-5, the V gene TRBV10-2; D remains unclear. CDR1 and CDR2 (germline): WSHSY, SAAADI. The V and J ends lost 4 bases and 2 bases respectively, with 11 bases between them. The CDR3 is 14 amino acids. Here the CDR3 reads CASSGSSRQETQYF. The CDR3, as DNA: TGCGCCAGCAGTGGTAGTTCCAGACAAGAGACCCAGTACTTC.

This clonotype appeared many times. The chain joins TRBV7-9 to TRBJ1-2; D ambiguous. Trimming took off 3 bases at V and 6 bases at J, with 14 bases between the two ends. The germline V gene has CDR1 SEHNR and CDR2 FQNEAQ (reference sequence). CDR3 length equals 14 residues. CDR3 coding DNA: TGTGCCAGCAGCTTGGCAGTACCGGTGAATGGCTACACCTTC. This sequence encodes CASSLAVPVNGYTF.

This clonotype is a singleton in its sample. The chain carries TRBV7-9 and TRBJ2-7; 9 positions match TRBD1. The germline CDR1 and CDR2 sequences are SEHNR and FQNEAQ (reference sequence). This CDR3 has 18 residues. V shed 2 bases and J 3 bases; nucleotides not matched to a gene: 14. Here the CDR3 DNA reads TGTGCCAGCAGCTTATATGTCCGACGGGACAGGGAAATCTACGAGCAGTACTTC. Translated, it gives CASSLYVRRDREIYEQYF.

Points on this clonotype: One junction end disagrees with the germline gene, perhaps due to a read error. V is TRBV4-1 and J is TRBJ2-7; 8 positions agree with TRBD2. Germline V gene data show CDR1 as MGHRA and CDR2 as YSYEKL. The CDR3 length is 16 residues. CDR3 nucleotide sequence: TGCGCCACCAGCCAAGCGGGGGCGGGACACAGGTACGAGCAGTACTTC. Translating it yields CATSQAGAGHRYEQYF.

As to this clonotype: The junction departs from the called germline gene at one end, perhaps through a read error. The chain recombines TRBV7-8 with TRBJ2-3, with D possibly TRBD2 on 5 matching bases. The CDR3 length is 15 residues. Germline V lookup: CDR1 SGHVS, CDR2 FQNEAQ. The CDR3 DNA reads as TGTACCAGCAGCCCAGGTGTGGGATCGGGGGATACGCAGTATTTT. Translated: CTSSPGVGSGDTQYF.